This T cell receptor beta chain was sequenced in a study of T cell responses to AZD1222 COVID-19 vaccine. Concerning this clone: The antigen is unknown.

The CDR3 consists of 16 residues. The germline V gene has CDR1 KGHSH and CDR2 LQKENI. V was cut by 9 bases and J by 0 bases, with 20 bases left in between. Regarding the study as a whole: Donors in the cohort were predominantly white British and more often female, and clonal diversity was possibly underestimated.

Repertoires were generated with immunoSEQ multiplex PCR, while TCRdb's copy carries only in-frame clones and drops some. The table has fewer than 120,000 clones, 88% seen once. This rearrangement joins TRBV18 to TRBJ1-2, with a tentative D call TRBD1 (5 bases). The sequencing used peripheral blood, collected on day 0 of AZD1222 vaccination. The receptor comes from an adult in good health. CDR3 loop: CASRSTGTATNYGYTF. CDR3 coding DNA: TGTGCCAGTCGATCTACCGGGACCGCCACTAACTATGGCTACACCTTC.